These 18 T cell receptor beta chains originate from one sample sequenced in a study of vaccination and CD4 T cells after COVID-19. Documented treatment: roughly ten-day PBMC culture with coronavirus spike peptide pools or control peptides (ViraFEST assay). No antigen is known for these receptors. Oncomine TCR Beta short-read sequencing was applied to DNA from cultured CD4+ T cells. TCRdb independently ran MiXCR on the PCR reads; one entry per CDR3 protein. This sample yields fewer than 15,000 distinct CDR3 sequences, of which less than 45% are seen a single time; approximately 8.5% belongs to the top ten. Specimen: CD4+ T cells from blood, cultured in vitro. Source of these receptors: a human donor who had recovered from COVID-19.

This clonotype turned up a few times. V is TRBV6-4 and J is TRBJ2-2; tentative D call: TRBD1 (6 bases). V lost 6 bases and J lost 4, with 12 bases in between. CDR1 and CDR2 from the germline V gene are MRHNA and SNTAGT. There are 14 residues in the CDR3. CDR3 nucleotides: TGTGCCAGCAGCCAGGGGTATGGCACCGGGGAGCTGTTTTTT. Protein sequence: CASSQGYGTGELFF.

The CDR3 nucleotides read TGTGCCAGTAGTGACACAGGGATTCCTGGCTACACCTTC. It yields the protein CASSDTGIPGYTF. The chain joins TRBV19 to TRBJ1-2, with D perhaps TRBD1 (6 bases). CDR3 size: 13 residues. Germline V gene data show CDR1 as LNHDA and CDR2 as SQIVND (reference sequence). V lost 5 bases to trimming and J lost 7 bases, with 14 bases between them.

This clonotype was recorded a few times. CDR3: CSAREQGANYGYTF. In nucleotides, the CDR3 is TGCAGTGCTAGAGAGCAGGGGGCTAACTATGGCTACACCTTC. The chain couples TRBV20-1 to TRBJ1-2; TRBD1 agrees at 7 bases. V lost 0 bases to trimming and J lost 0 bases; unmatched junction nucleotides: 1. Germline CDR1 and CDR2: DFQATT and SNEGSKA (reference sequence). The CDR3 runs 14 residues.

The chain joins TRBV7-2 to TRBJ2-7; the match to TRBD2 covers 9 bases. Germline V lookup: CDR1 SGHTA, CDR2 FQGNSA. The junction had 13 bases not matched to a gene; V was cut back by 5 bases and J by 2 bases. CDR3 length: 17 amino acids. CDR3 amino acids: CASSRQLSSGDPYEQYF. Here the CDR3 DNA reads TGTGCCAGCAGCCGTCAACTTTCTAGCGGGGATCCCTACGAGCAGTACTTC.

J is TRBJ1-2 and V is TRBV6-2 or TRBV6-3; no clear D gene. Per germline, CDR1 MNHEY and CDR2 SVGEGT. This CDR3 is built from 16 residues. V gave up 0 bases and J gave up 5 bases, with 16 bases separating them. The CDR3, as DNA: TGTGCCAGCAGTTACTCGACACCGCCGAAGATATATGGCTACACCTTC. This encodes CASSYSTPPKIYGYTF.

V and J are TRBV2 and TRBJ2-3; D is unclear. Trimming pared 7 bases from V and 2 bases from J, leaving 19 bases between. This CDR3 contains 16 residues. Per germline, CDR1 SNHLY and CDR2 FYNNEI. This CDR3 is CASTSDSGPYTDTQYF. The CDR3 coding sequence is TGTGCCAGCACCAGCGATAGTGGGCCTTACACAGATACGCAGTATTTT.

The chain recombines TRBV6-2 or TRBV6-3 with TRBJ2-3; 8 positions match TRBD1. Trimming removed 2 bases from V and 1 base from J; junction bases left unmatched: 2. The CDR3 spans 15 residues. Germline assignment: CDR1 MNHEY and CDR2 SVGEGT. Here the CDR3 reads CASSYQGAGTDTQYF. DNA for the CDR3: TGTGCCAGCAGTTACCAGGGGGCTGGCACAGATACGCAGTATTTT.

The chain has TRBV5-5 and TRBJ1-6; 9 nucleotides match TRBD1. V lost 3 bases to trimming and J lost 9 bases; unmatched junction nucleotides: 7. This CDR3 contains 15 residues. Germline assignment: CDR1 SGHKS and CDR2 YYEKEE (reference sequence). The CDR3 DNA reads TGTGCCAGCAGCTGGGGACAGGGTGCGGGTTCACCCCTCCACTTT. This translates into CASSWGQGAGSPLHF. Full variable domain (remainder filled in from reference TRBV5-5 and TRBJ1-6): DAGVTQSPTHLIKTRGQQVTLRCSPISGHKSVSWYQQVLGQGPQFIFQYYEKEERGRGNFPDRFSARQFPNYSSELNVNALLLGDSALYLCASSWGQGAGSPLHFGNGTRLTVT.

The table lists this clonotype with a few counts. The CDR3 is CSASEVSDTQYF. The DNA of the CDR3 is TGCAGTGCTAGCGAGGTTTCAGATACGCAGTATTTT. This chain joins TRBV20-1 and TRBJ2-3, with unresolved D. V gave up 3 bases and J gave up 4 bases, with 8 bases separating them. The germline V gene encodes CDR1 DFQATT and CDR2 SNEGSKA (reference sequence). The CDR3 has 12 residues.

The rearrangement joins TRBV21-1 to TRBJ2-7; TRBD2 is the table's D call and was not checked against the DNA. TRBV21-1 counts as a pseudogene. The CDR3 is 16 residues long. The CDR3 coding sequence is TGTGCCAGCAGCAAAGGAGGACGGGACTGTTTCTACGAGCAGTACTTC. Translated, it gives CASSKGGRDCFYEQYF.

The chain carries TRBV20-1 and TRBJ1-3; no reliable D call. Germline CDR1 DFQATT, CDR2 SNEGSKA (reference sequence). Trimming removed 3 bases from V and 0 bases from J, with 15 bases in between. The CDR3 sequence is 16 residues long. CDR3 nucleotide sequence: TGCAGTGCTAGTTCCCCGTTGCAGTCCTCTGGAAACACCATATATTTT. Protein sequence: CSASSPLQSSGNTIYF.

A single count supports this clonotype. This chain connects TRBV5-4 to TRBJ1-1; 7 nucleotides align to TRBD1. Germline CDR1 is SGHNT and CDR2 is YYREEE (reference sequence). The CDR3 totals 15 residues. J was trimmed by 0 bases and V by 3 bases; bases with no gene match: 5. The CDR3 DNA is TGTGCCAGCAGCTCAGACAGGGTCCTGAACACTGAAGCTTTCTTT. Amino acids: CASSSDRVLNTEAFF.

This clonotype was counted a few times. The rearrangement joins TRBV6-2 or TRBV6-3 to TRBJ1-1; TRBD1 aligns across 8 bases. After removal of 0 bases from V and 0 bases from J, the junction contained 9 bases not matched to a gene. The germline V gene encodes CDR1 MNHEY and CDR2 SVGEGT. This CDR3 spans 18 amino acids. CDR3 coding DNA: TGTGCCAGCAGTTACTCGAGTGCGGGACAGGCCCTGAACACTGAAGCTTTCTTT. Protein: CASSYSSAGQALNTEAFF.

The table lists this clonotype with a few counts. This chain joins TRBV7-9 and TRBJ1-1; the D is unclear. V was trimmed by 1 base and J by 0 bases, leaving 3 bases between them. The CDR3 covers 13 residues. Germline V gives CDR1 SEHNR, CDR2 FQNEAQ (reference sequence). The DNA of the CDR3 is TGTGCCAGCAGCTTAGATATGAACACTGAAGCTTTCTTT. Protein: CASSLDMNTEAFF.

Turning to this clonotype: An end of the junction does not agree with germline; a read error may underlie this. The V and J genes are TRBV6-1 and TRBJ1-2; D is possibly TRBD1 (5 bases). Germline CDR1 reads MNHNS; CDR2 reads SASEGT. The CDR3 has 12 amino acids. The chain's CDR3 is CASSTRGYGYIF. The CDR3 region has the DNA TGTGCCAGCAGTACCCGGGGCTACGGCTACATCTTC.

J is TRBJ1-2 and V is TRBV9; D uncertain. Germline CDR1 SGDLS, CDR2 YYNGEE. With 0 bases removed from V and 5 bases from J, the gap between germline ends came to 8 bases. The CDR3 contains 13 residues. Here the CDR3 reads CASSVGVEYGYTF. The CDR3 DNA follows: TGTGCCAGCAGCGTAGGGGTGGAATATGGCTACACCTTC.

CDR3 amino acids: CASSLQGEDGYTF. CDR3 nucleotides: TGTGCCAGTAGTTTACAGGGGGAAGATGGCTACACCTTC. The gene calls are TRBV19 and TRBJ1-2; 8 positions agree with TRBD1. Germline V gives CDR1 LNHDA, CDR2 SQIVND (reference sequence). V trimming: 5 bases; J trimming: 6 bases; junction bases outside the gene matches: 5. This CDR3 has 13 amino acids.

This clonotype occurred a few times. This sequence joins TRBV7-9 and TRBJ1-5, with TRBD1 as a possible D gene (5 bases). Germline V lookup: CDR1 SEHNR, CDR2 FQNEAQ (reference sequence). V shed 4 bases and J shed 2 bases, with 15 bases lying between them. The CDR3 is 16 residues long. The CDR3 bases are TGTGCCAGCAGCTCCCGACCAGGGCCCCGCAATCAGCCCCAGCATTTT. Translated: CASSSRPGPRNQPQHF.